The rows below give T cell receptor beta chains drawn from one sample of a study of T cell responses to AZD1222 COVID-19 vaccine. Clones were sequenced by immunoSEQ multiplex PCR, and TCRdb holds only the in-frame ones, with some missing. The table records over 80,000 clones, around 91% of them present only once. The sample in question was peripheral blood, obtained on day 0 of AZD1222 vaccination. The receptors were gathered from an adult in good health. Each CDR3 is given with its conserved first and last residue. Fields, in order: CDR3 protein, V gene, CDR3 length, J gene.

CDR3 protein: CASSLWTNTEAFF
V gene: TRBV5-1
CDR3 length: 13
J gene: TRBJ1-1

CDR3 protein: CASSIQWDTEAFF
V gene: TRBV19
CDR3 length: 13
J gene: TRBJ1-1

CDR3 protein: CASSLIYTEAFF
V gene: TRBV28
CDR3 length: 12
J gene: TRBJ1-1

CDR3 protein: CASSLGFMGTEETQYF
V gene: TRBV5-1
CDR3 length: 16
J gene: TRBJ2-5

CDR3 protein: CASSLVRSPYEQYF
V gene: TRBV7-9
CDR3 length: 14
J gene: TRBJ2-7

CDR3 protein: CASRNRVGYEQYF
V gene: TRBV6-6
CDR3 length: 13
J gene: TRBJ2-7

CDR3 protein: CASSEAVRGNSNQPQHF
V gene: TRBV6-1
CDR3 length: 17
J gene: TRBJ1-5

CDR3 protein: CASSSYGRALGSPLHF
V gene: TRBV27
CDR3 length: 16
J gene: TRBJ1-6

CDR3 protein: CASSRQGNQPQHF
V gene: TRBV19
CDR3 length: 13
J gene: TRBJ1-5

CDR3 protein: CASSFGGTYTTNEKLFF
V gene: TRBV5-6
CDR3 length: 17
J gene: TRBJ1-4

CDR3 protein: CASSDRPLSNQPQHF
V gene: TRBV19
CDR3 length: 15
J gene: TRBJ1-5

CDR3 protein: CASSPGTGSTEAFF
V gene: TRBV7-3
CDR3 length: 14
J gene: TRBJ1-1

CDR3 protein: CASSKTGVDNQPQHF
V gene: TRBV28
CDR3 length: 15
J gene: TRBJ1-5

CDR3 protein: CASSLQGRFNSPLHF
V gene: TRBV11-2
CDR3 length: 15
J gene: TRBJ1-6

CDR3 protein: CASSVAAGVTGELFF
V gene: TRBV9
CDR3 length: 15
J gene: TRBJ2-2

CDR3 protein: CASRRNTYEQYF
V gene: TRBV6-5
CDR3 length: 12
J gene: TRBJ2-7

CDR3 protein: CASSSTRRDRGYSGELFF
V gene: TRBV5-1
CDR3 length: 18
J gene: TRBJ2-2

CDR3 protein: CASSPSWGAGTGELFF
V gene: TRBV9
CDR3 length: 16
J gene: TRBJ2-2

CDR3 protein: CASSLQGIGNTEAFF
V gene: TRBV28
CDR3 length: 15
J gene: TRBJ1-1

CDR3 protein: CASQKTSLDEQYF
V gene: TRBV9
CDR3 length: 13
J gene: TRBJ2-7

CDR3 protein: CASSLGGNSYEQYF
V gene: TRBV7-3
CDR3 length: 14
J gene: TRBJ2-7

CDR3 protein: CASSLSGGRPYEQYF
V gene: TRBV27
CDR3 length: 15
J gene: TRBJ2-7

CDR3 protein: CASSYGGSTDTQYF
V gene: TRBV7-8
CDR3 length: 14
J gene: TRBJ2-3

CDR3 protein: CASSPDSRYEQYF
V gene: TRBV4-2
CDR3 length: 13
J gene: TRBJ2-7

CDR3 protein: CASSLQREGEAFF
V gene: TRBV12-1
CDR3 length: 13
J gene: TRBJ1-1

CDR3 protein: CASSIARERTDTQYF
V gene: TRBV11-2
CDR3 length: 15
J gene: TRBJ2-3

CDR3 protein: CASSELPVVDEKLFF
V gene: TRBV2
CDR3 length: 15
J gene: TRBJ1-4

CDR3 protein: CASRRTGANYGYTF
V gene: TRBV28
CDR3 length: 14
J gene: TRBJ1-2

CDR3 protein: CASSVSGGSTDTQYF
V gene: TRBV9
CDR3 length: 15
J gene: TRBJ2-3